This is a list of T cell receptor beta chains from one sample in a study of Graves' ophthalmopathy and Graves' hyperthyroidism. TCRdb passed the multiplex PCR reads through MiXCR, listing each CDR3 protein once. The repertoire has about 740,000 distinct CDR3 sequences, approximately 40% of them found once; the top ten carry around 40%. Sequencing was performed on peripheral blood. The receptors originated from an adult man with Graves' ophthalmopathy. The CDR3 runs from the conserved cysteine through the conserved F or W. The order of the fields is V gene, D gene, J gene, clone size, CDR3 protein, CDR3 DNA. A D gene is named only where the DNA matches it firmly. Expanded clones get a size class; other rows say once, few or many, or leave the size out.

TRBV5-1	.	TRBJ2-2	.	CASRVLSNTGELFF	TGCGCCAGCCGTGTACTATCGAACACCGGGGAGCTGTTTTTT
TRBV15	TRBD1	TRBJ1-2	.	CAVAEGTAIYNYGYTF	TGTGCCGTAGCAGAGGGGACAGCGATTTACAACTATGGCTACACCTTC
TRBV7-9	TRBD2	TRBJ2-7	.	CASSRGTSGRTYEQYF	TGTGCCAGCAGCCGCGGGACTAGCGGGCGTACCTACGAGCAGTACTTC
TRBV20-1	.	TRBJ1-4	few	CSASRSDEKLFF	TGCAGTGCTAGCAGGAGCGATGAAAAACTGTTTTTT
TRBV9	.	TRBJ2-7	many	CASTAPNRQYF	TGTGCCAGCACCGCCCCAAATCGGCAGTACTTC
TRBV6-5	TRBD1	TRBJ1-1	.	CASSLQGGPDEAFF	TGTGCCAGCAGTTTACAGGGGGGCCCGGATGAAGCTTTCTTT
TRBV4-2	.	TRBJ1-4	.	CASSLDQGEHNEKLFF	TGTGCCAGCAGCCTAGATCAAGGGGAGCATAATGAAAAACTGTTTTTT
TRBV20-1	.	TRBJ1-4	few	CSAGGRQEKLFF	TGCAGTGCTGGGGGGCGCCAGGAAAAACTGTTTTTT
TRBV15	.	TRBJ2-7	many	CATSRSDQGSWSYEQYF	TGTGCCACCAGCAGATCCGATCAGGGTTCCTGGTCCTACGAGCAGTACTTC
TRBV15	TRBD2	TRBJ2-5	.	CATSRDRGEGTQYF	TGTGCCACCAGCAGAGATCGGGGGGAGGGGACCCAGTACTTC
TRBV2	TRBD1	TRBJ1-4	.	CASRTTGGREKLFF	TGTGCCAGCAGGACGACAGGGGGCCGGGAAAAACTGTTTTTT
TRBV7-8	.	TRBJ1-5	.	CASKDGRQRSNQPQHF	TGTGCCAGCAAGGACGGGAGGCAAAGGAGCAATCAGCCCCAGCATTTT
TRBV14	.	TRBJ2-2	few	CASSVRAGGIRDTGELFF	TGTGCCAGCAGCGTCCGGGCAGGGGGGATCCGTGACACCGGGGAGCTGTTTTTT
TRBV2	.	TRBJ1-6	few	CASSIGQGNSPLHF	TGTGCCAGCAGTATCGGTCAAGGGAATTCACCCCTCCACTTT